The rows below give T cell receptor beta chains drawn from one sample of a study of Tregs in tolerant kidney transplant recipients. Sequencing used immunoSEQ multiplex PCR; TCRdb keeps in-frame clones, though not all of them. The sample includes 110,000 or so clones, around nine tenths seen only once; the top ten take approximately 0.59%. The sample consisted of CD4+ T cells from blood. The receptors derive from a human donor in good health. CDR3s include the opening cysteine and the closing phenylalanine or tryptophan. The D gene is left open where the match is weak. Not all rows give a size; the values are once, few, many and, for expanded clones, a class.

D: TRBD2
size: .
V: TRBV6-5
J: TRBJ2-7
CDR3: CASTPPGSGSYEQYF
DNA: TGTGCCAGCACCCCCCCGGGAAGCGGGAGCTACGAGCAGTACTTC

D: .
size: .
V: TRBV7-9
J: TRBJ2-2
CDR3: CASSFWAGNTGELFF
DNA: TGTGCCAGCAGCTTTTGGGCGGGGAACACCGGGGAGCTGTTTTTT

D: .
size: .
V: TRBV25-1
J: TRBJ2-7
CDR3: CASSETGTNSYEQYF
DNA: TGTGCCAGCAGTGAAACCGGGACAAACTCCTACGAGCAGTACTTC

D: TRBD1
size: .
V: TRBV19
J: TRBJ1-1
CDR3: CASSNRGVTEAFF
DNA: TGTGCCAGTAGTAACAGGGGGGTTACTGAAGCTTTCTTT

D: .
size: once
V: TRBV6-5
J: TRBJ1-3
CDR3: CASSTQRSGNTIYF
DNA: TGTGCCAGCAGTACACAGCGCTCTGGAAACACCATATATTTT

D: .
size: once
V: TRBV19
J: TRBJ1-5
CDR3: CASRGLLRGDQPQHF
DNA: TGTGCCAGTAGGGGACTCCTTAGGGGCGATCAGCCCCAGCATTTT

D: .
size: .
V: TRBV6-1
J: TRBJ1-1
CDR3: CASSEENKRITEAFF
DNA: TGTGCCAGCAGTGAAGAAAATAAACGGATCACTGAAGCTTTCTTT

D: .
size: .
V: TRBV19
J: TRBJ1-6
CDR3: CASSIAGRTHNSPLHF
DNA: TGTGCCAGTAGTATAGCAGGGAGAACGCATAATTCACCCCTCCACTTT

D: TRBD2
size: .
V: TRBV7-9
J: TRBJ2-7
CDR3: CASSSWRLAGGPTVYEQYF
DNA: TGTGCCAGCAGCTCCTGGAGGCTAGCGGGAGGGCCAACGGTTTACGAGCAGTACTTC

D: .
size: once
V: TRBV7-9
J: TRBJ2-1
CDR3: CASSPTRAGPRNNEQFF
DNA: TGTGCCAGCAGCCCCACCCGAGCGGGCCCTAGAAACAATGAGCAGTTCTTC

D: .
size: .
V: TRBV19
J: TRBJ1-5
CDR3: CASREGISNQPQHF
DNA: TGTGCCAGTAGGGAGGGCATCAGCAATCAGCCCCAGCATTTT

D: TRBD1
size: .
V: TRBV7-9
J: TRBJ1-2
CDR3: CASSRAQGAQYNYGYTF
DNA: TGTGCCAGCAGCCGGGCCCAGGGGGCGCAGTATAACTATGGCTACACCTTC

D: .
size: .
V: TRBV30
J: TRBJ2-7
CDR3: CAWSTPMRGRDPRYEQYF
DNA: TGTGCCTGGAGTACCCCAATGAGGGGTAGGGACCCACGCTACGAGCAGTACTTC

D: .
size: .
V: TRBV7-9
J: TRBJ1-4
CDR3: CALESGGFNEKLFF
DNA: TGTGCTCTGGAGTCGGGGGGCTTTAATGAAAAACTGTTTTTT

D: TRBD2
size: once
V: TRBV7-9
J: TRBJ2-2
CDR3: CASSLRGGRSRAGELFF
DNA: TGTGCCAGCAGCTTACGGGGCGGGAGAAGTAGAGCCGGGGAGCTGTTTTTT

D: .
size: .
V: TRBV30
J: TRBJ1-2
CDR3: CAWSVQRRHGYTF
DNA: TGTGCCTGGAGTGTACAGAGGAGGCATGGCTACACCTTC

D: TRBD1
size: .
V: TRBV7-3
J: TRBJ1-1
CDR3: CASSSRQGGTEAFF
DNA: TGTGCCAGCAGCTCCCGACAGGGGGGCACTGAAGCTTTCTTT

D: .
size: .
V: TRBV9
J: TRBJ2-7
CDR3: CASSPQGHYEQYF
DNA: TGTGCCAGCAGCCCCCAGGGACACTACGAGCAGTACTTC

D: .
size: .
V: TRBV6-6
J: TRBJ1-1
CDR3: CASSIKTNTEAFF
DNA: TGTGCCAGCAGTATCAAAACGAACACTGAAGCTTTCTTT

D: .
size: .
V: TRBV19
J: TRBJ2-7
CDR3: CASSIDMTEVYEQYF
DNA: TGTGCCAGTAGTATAGATATGACAGAGGTCTACGAGCAGTACTTC

D: TRBD1
size: .
V: TRBV4-1
J: TRBJ2-3
CDR3: CASSQDTPGQGLTDTQYF
DNA: TGCGCCAGCAGCCAAGACACTCCGGGACAGGGCCTCACAGATACGCAGTATTTT

D: TRBD1
size: .
V: TRBV5-1
J: TRBJ2-2
CDR3: CASSLAPTGYTGELFF
DNA: TGCGCCAGCAGCTTAGCCCCGACAGGGTACACCGGGGAGCTGTTTTTT

D: TRBD2
size: .
V: TRBV30
J: TRBJ2-3
CDR3: CAWSVAGGLGDTQYF
DNA: TGTGCCTGGAGTGTAGCGGGGGGGCTTGGAGATACGCAGTATTTT

D: .
size: .
V: TRBV6-5
J: TRBJ1-2
CDR3: CASSYSTSLGVRGYTF
DNA: TGTGCCAGCAGTTACTCGACGAGTTTAGGGGTTCGTGGCTACACCTTC